The entry below gives a single T cell receptor (beta chain) sequence along with its context. This clonotype was detected a few times. Its specific antigen is unknown. The record has no base qualities; no much larger clone is one base away. The data stem from a study of blood T cells in healthy people across ages (dated by TCRdb to between 2014 and 2017). In the study overall: Template switching captured roughly one uniquely barcoded TCR beta cDNA molecule per two T cells in model experiments. Donors of different ages were randomly distributed across sequencing lanes to avoid experimental bias. Four age groups were formed from the donors: young (average approximately 17 years), middle-aged (approximately 39), aged (roughly 56) and long-lived (82). For two donors (one aged 18 to 29 and one aged 80 or older), the study analyzed two additional independent replicas of 1 million unique cDNA reads from the same blood draw. Age-related changes in TCR beta repertoire diversity were measured in the study by deep sequencing normalized with unique cDNA molecular identifiers.

The 39 donors, aged roughly 6 to 100 years, were systemically healthy Caucasian individuals from Russia. Each donor gave 9.5 to 10 milliliters of peripheral blood, drawn into EDTA-treated Vacutainer tubes. Ficoll-Paque density-gradient centrifugation was used to isolate PBMCs, with at least 6.5 million per sample. Total RNA was extracted from PBMCs with Trizol reagent, with at least 6 micrograms obtained per sample. Naive CD45RAhigh/CD27high T cell percentages were measured by flow cytometry on a PBMC aliquot from every donor. Library preparation was by 5' RACE. Sequencing instrument: Illumina HiSeq 2500. The second PCR ran for roughly 7 to 11 cycles and used a J-beta primer mix along with a sample-barcoded 5' primer. A unique molecular identifier was introduced onto each TCR beta cDNA molecule by a template-switch 5' adaptor carrying 12 random nucleotides. Each sample yielded at least 3 million CDR3-containing paired-end reads. All of the RNA was converted into first-strand cDNA using the Mint cDNA synthesis kit, with a TRBC-specific oligonucleotide serving as the primer. All cDNA was treated with uracil-DNA glycosylase and then went through a first 18-cycle PCR with the universal primers M1SS and BC2_uni_R. The source study handled its data this way. Each sample was normalized by randomly selecting 1 million high-quality reads, each carrying a distinct molecular identifier. Reads with shared molecular identifiers were discarded instead of being binned into consensus sequences. MiTCR, run with a Q25 quality threshold and the strictest error-elimination algorithm, handled CDR3 identification, clonotype clustering and error correction. A nonparametric unseen species model with Euler transformation was used to estimate a lower bound on total TCR beta diversity. TCRdb trimmed public reads at Q25 via fastp, called clones via MiXCR and kept in-frame beta chains. Every entry covers one CDR3 protein and lists the most common genes and DNA from its rows. The V and J calls shown here were made by TCRdb, not taken from the authors' results. This sample holds about 1.1 million distinct CDR3 sequences; around two fifths were observed only once. The ten largest clones capture about 12% of the sample.

Overall study outcomes, separate from this receptor: The long-lived group showed more naive CD4+ T cells, fewer expanded clones and increased TCR diversity than the aged group, suggesting age selection. Observed TCR beta diversity correlated strongly with the percentage of naive T cells measured by flow cytometry. As age increased, observed TCR beta diversity per million T cells dropped in a roughly linear way, and a significant reduction was already evident by age about 40. Estimates of total diversity from one million sequenced T cells were regarded as lower bounds and underestimates. Conclusive comparison of naive and antigen-experienced compartments was prevented by the profiling of bulk unsorted PBMCs. The CMV infection status of donors was not known, potentially confounding age-related changes in expanded clonotypes.

Counted from cysteine to phenylalanine, this CDR3 has 16 amino acids. Just CDR3 DNA is preserved here, 48 bases in frame from base 1. Trimming at the junction amounts to 2 bases on V and 0 bases on J, and the germline ends lie 11 bases apart. From the germline V gene, CDR1 is SGHRS and CDR2 is YFSETQ. Specimen: blood. In this chain, TRBV5-1 is recombined with TRBJ1-4; possibly the D gene is TRBD1, per 6 matching bases. This receptor was identified in a man aged 18 to 29 in good health. The bases are TGCGCCAGCAGCTTATTTGGGGGCACAACTAATGAAAAACTGTTTTTT. The translation is CASSLFGGTTNEKLFF.